This TCR beta chain came from a study of blood T cell repertoires in COVID-19. This CDR3 is built from 14 residues. V was shortened by 6 bases and J by 8 bases, with 17 bases between the two germline ends. Germline CDR1 and CDR2: MNHEY and SVGAGI. Assay used: immunoSEQ multiplex PCR; TCRdb lists only in-frame clones, some missing. The repertoire holds about 56,000 clones, around four fifths seen once, with 10% to 15% in the top ten. Sequenced input: peripheral blood. This TCR was recovered from a woman aged 80 or older with acute or convalescent COVID-19. The V gene is TRBV6-5, the J gene TRBJ1-3, with D uncertain. CDR3 amino acids: CASRSLEGAYTIYF. The CDR3 DNA follows: TGTGCCAGCAGGAGCCTTGAGGGCGCGTACACCATATATTTT.